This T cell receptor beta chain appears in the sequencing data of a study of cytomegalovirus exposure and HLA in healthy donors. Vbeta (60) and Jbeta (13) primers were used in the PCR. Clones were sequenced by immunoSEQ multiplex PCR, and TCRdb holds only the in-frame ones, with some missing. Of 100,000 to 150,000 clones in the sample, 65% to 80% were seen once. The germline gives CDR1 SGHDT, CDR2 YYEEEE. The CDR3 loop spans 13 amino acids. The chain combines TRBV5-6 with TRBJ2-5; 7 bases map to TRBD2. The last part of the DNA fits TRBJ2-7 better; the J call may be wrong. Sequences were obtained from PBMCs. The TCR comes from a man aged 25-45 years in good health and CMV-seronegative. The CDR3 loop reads CASSPGLAGEQYF. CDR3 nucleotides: TGTGCCAGCAGCCCCGGGTTAGCGGGCGAGCAGTACTTC.